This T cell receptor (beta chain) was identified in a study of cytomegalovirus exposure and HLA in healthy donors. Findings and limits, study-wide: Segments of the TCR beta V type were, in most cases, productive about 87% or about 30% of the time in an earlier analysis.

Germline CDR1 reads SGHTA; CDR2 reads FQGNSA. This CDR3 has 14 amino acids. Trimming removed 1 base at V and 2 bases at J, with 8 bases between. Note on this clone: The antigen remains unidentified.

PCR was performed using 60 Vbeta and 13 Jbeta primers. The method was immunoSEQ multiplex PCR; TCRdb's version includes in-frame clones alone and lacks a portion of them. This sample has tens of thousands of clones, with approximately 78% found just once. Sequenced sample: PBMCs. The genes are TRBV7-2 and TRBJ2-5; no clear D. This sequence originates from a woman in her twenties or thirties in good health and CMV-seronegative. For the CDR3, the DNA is TGTGCCAGCAGCTTAGGCCCTCTACAAGAGACCCAGTACTTC. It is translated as CASSLGPLQETQYF.